The source of this T cell receptor (beta chain) is a study of T cell responses to AZD1222 COVID-19 vaccine. Libraries were prepared by immunoSEQ multiplex PCR; TCRdb keeps only in-frame clonotypes and omits some of them. The sample consists of 85,000 to 130,000 clones, roughly 88% of them appearing once. This clone was recorded once. Its antigen is undetermined. Study-wide results and limits: Seropositive status at baseline applied to only five or six AZD1222 recipients.

This receptor was identified in an adult who received the AZD1222 COVID-19 vaccine. The sample consisted of peripheral blood, taken 28 days after the second AZD1222 dose.

The CDR3 DNA follows: TGTGCCAGTAGGGGACAGCCAGCTGGAAACACCATATATTTT. Its translation is CASRGQPAGNTIYF. The chain links TRBV19 to TRBJ1-3, with 7 bases matching TRBD1. V shed 6 bases and J 2 bases; nucleotides not matched to a gene: 4. CDR3 size: 14 residues. CDR1 is LNHDA and CDR2 is SQIVND in the germline V gene (reference sequence).